This T cell receptor beta chain came from a study of regulatory T cells in long-lasting Graves disease. Time point described: persistent/refractory GD, antithyroid drugs over 5 years with positive TRAb. PBMC RNA was the source of the TCR library. The ends were cut back, 5 bases at V and 0 bases at J, with 5 bases in the middle. The CDR3 is 14 residues long. With iRepertoire HTBI primers and Arm-PCR of CDR3 regions, TCR beta libraries were built. Original methodology: Across samples, 62 TRBV and some 14 TRBJ segments were found. TCRdb reanalysed the multiplex PCR reads using MiXCR and keeps one entry per CDR3 protein. What appears here as the V and J calls and clone size reflects TCRdb's work, not the paper's. Of nearly 350,000 distinct CDR3 sequences listed, around a fifth are singletons. The table lists this clonotype with many counts.

The rearrangement links TRBV12-3 or TRBV12-4 to TRBJ1-6; D call uncertain. Source: peripheral blood mononuclear cells (PBMCs), taken when the disease was refractory, from a patient treated with antithyroid drugs. This TCR derives from a female donor with Graves disease. CDR3 protein: CASSPNSYNSPLHF. The CDR3 nucleotides read TGTGCCAGCAGTCCAAACTCCTATAATTCACCCCTCCACTTT.